This paragraph reports one TCR beta chain. Its specificity is unknown. Losses at the gene ends were 1 base for V and 3 bases for J; bases not matched to a gene: 9. The germline gives CDR1 MGHRA, CDR2 YSYEKL. This CDR3 has 16 residues. These data are taken from a study of T-cell memory formation after mild COVID-19. Study results and limitations: Contracting clones, day 15 to 85, had balanced CD4/CD8, and later expanders favored CD4+. Mostly located in CM and EM were contracting CD4+ clones, with contracting CD8+ clones located in EMRA. The finding that pre-infection memory included some responding clones suggested that cross-reactive memory joined.

TCRdb re-derived calls from the 5' RACE reads in MiXCR, one entry per CDR3 protein. The table includes about 470,000 distinct CDR3 sequences, 20% to 25% detected once. The sequencing sample was made of PBMCs or a T cell subset sorted from them (not recorded which). V usage is TRBV4-1 and J usage is TRBJ2-7; TRBD1 matches at 7 bases. The origin of this receptor is an adult woman who had mild COVID-19 (a few samples of this study predate the infection). Cell type and time point are not known. The CDR3 sequence: CASSQVLGTAIYEQYF. CDR3 in DNA: TGCGCCAGCAGCCAAGTCCTCGGGACAGCTATCTACGAGCAGTACTTC.